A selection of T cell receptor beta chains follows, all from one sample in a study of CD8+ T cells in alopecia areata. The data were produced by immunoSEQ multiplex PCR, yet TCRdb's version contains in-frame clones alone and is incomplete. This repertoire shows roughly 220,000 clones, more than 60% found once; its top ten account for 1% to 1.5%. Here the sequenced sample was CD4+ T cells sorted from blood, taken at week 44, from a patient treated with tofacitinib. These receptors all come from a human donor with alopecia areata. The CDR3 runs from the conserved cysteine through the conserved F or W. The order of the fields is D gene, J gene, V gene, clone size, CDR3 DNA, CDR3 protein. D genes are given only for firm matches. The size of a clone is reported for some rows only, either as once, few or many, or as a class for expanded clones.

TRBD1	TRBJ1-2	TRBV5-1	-	TGCGCCAGCAGCCGCACAGGGGGCGACTATGGCTACACCTTC	CASSRTGGDYGYTF
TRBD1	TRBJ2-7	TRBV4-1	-	TGCGCCAGCAGTCAACCCCCGGGACAGGTCTACGAGCAGTACTTC	CASSQPPGQVYEQYF
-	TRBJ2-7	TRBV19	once	TGTGCCAGTAGTGGCAGGGCCTTCTACGAGCAGTACTTC	CASSGRAFYEQYF
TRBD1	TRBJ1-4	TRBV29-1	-	TGCAGCGTTGCAACAGGGGGCGGCGAAAAACTGTTTTTT	CSVATGGGEKLFF
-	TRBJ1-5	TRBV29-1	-	TGCAGCGTTGAGTTTCGGACGCCCCAGCATTTT	CSVEFRTPQHF
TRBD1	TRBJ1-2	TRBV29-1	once	TGCAGCGTTGAAACAGGGGTGGGAACTAACTATGGCTACACCTTC	CSVETGVGTNYGYTF
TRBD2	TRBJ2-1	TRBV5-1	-	TGCGCCAGCAGCTGGCGATCTAGCGGGGGCTACAATGAGCAGTTCTTC	CASSWRSSGGYNEQFF
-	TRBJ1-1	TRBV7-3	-	TGTGCCAGCAGCTCACAGCTGAACACTGAAGCTTTCTTT	CASSSQLNTEAFF
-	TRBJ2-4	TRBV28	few	TGTGCCAGCAGTACGGGTGAGGCCAAAAACATTCAGTACTTC	CASSTGEAKNIQYF
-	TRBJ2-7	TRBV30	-	TGTGCCTGGAGTGTACTGGGGGGAGGCGAGCAGTACTTC	CAWSVLGGGEQYF
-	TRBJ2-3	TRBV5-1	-	TGCGCCAGCAGCTTGGCCGGCAGGGTTAGCACAGATACGCAGTATTTT	CASSLAGRVSTDTQYF
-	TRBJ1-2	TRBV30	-	TGTGCCTTATTACAGGGCCCGGGGGATGGCTACACCTTC	CALLQGPGDGYTF
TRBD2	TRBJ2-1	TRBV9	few	TGTGCCAGCAGCGCGACTAGCGCTCCTTACAATGAGCAGTTCTTC	CASSATSAPYNEQFF
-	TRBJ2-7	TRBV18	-	TGTGCCAGCTCACAGAGAGGGGGGGGCTACGAGCAGTACTTC	CASSQRGGGYEQYF
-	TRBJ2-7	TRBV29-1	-	TGCAGCGTCATAGGGGACGGAAAAACGGCCTACGAGCAGTACTTC	CSVIGDGKTAYEQYF
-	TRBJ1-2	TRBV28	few	TGTGCCAGCAGCCCGAAGAGGAGGGGTGGCTACACCTTC	CASSPKRRGGYTF
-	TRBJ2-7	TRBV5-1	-	TGCGCCAGCAGCTCCGCGGGGGCGAGGTCCTACGAGCAGTACTTC	CASSSAGARSYEQYF
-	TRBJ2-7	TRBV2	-	TGTGCCAGCGAGGCCTTGGGCGAGCAGTACTTC	CASEALGEQYF
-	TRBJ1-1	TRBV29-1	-	TGCAGCGTTGATTTGTTCGGGACCACTGAAGCTTTCTTT	CSVDLFGTTEAFF
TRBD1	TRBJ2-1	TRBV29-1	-	TGCAGCGTTGGGACAGGGGGTAACAATGAGCAGTTCTTC	CSVGTGGNNEQFF
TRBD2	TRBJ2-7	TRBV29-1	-	TGCAGCATGATAATTGGTCGGGGGGGATCCTACGAGCAGTACTTC	CSMIIGRGGSYEQYF
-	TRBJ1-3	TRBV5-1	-	TGCGCCAGCAGCTTTTCTCCGGGACAAGGAAACACCATATATTTT	CASSFSPGQGNTIYF
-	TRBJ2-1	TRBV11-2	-	TGTGCCAGCAGCTTTGAGCGCCTCGCGGGGAATGAGCAGTTCTTC	CASSFERLAGNEQFF
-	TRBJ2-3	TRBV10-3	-	TGTGCCATCAGGAGTGACCCGACAGATACGCAGTATTTT	CAIRSDPTDTQYF
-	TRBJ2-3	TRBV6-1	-	TGTGCCAGCAGTGGGATCGACAGACCCTCTTTCACAGATACGCAGTATTTT	CASSGIDRPSFTDTQYF
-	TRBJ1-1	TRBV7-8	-	TGTGCCAGCAGCTTAACCCAGGGGAGCTACGGCGCTGAAGCTTTCTTT	CASSLTQGSYGAEAFF
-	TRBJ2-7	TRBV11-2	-	TGTGCCAGCAGCTTAGATAGTGGCAGGGTTTTGCAGTACTTC	CASSLDSGRVLQYF
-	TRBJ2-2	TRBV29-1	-	TGCACAGGTCGCCGGGACACTCCCACCGGGGAGCTGTTTTTT	CTGRRDTPTGELFF